The clone carrying this T cell receptor beta chain has ten or more counts. No antigen is known for it. These data belong to a study of T cell repertoires in cytomegalovirus infection. Study as a whole: A matching HLA type, together with CMV infection, was signaled by public TCR beta signatures. Study-wide points: Carriage of CMV together with the relevant HLA was identifiable through cumulative public TCR beta family frequency.

TCRdb called the reads again in MiXCR, with one record for every CDR3 protein. The sample contains about 400,000 distinct CDR3 sequences, around 18% of which appear only once. Sequenced sample: PBMCs. This clonotype was sampled from a human donor in good health (CMV status not recorded). Some clones in this sample may be carry-over from other donors' samples.

CDR3 coding DNA: TGCAGTGCCGACGGGGGGGCGTCCGAAAAACTGTTTTTT. Translated: CSADGGASEKLFF. The chain joins TRBV20-1 to TRBJ1-4, with D possibly being TRBD1 (6 bases). The CDR3 sequence is 13 residues long. Germline CDR1 and CDR2: DFQATT and SNEGSKA (reference sequence). Trimming shortened V by 6 bases and J by 8 bases, and 16 bases separated the two germline ends.